The subject of this entry is one TCR beta chain. The CDR3 is made up of 12 amino acids. Per the germline V gene, CDR1 is MNHNS and CDR2 is SASEGT. Trimming cost V 3 bases and J 3 bases, with 6 bases left between them. The record originates from a study of control samples from healthy donors and cancer patients. Sequenced by immunoSEQ multiplex PCR; TCRdb stores in-frame clones only, minus some. The profile shows approximately 100,000 clones, roughly 90% of them singletons. The chain employs TRBV6-1 and TRBJ2-7; the D is unclear. The receptor comes from a man aged 25 to 40 in good health. Sequencing used blood. The CDR3 nucleotides read TGTGCCAGCAGTGACCGAATCTACGAGCAGTACTTC. Its protein is CASSDRIYEQYF.